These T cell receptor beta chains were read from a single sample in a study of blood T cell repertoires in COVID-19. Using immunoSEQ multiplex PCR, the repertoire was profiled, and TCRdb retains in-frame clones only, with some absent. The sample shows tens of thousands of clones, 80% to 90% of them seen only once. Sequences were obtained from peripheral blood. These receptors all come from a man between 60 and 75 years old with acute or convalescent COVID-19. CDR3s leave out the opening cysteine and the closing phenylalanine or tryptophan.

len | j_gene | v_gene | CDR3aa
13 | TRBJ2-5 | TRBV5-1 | ASSFAAGYGETQY
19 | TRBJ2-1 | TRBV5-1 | ASSLALTSGTSGQGYNEQF
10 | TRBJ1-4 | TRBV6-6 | ASIQTGEKLF
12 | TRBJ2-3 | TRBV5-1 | ASSPTPRGDTQY
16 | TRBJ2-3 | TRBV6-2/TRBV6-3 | ASSLNGLAGGPTDTQY
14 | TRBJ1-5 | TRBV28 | ASSLLAGNSNQPQH
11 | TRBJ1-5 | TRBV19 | ASKSRESGSQH
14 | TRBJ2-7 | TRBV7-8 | ASSLVLGTVAYEQY
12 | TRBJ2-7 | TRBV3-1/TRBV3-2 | ASSQGVRVREQY
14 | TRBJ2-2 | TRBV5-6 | ASSRAPEGYAGELF
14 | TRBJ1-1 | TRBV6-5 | ASSFVQFSGGTEAF
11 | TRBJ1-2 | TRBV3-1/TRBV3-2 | ASSRTGTIGYT
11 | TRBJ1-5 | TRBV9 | ASSGDRAQPQH
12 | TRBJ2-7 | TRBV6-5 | ASSYDSGVGEQY
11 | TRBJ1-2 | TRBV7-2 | ASSPAGGRGYT
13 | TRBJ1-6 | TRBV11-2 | ASSFRVGVNSPLH
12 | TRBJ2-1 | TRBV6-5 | ASSPSTAYIEQF
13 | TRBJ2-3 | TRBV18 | ASSPSRVSTDTQY
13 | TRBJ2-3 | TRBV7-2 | ASSKRQGSTDTQY
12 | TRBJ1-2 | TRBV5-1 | ASSLAQGGRGYT
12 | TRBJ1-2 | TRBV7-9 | ASSASGTNYGYT
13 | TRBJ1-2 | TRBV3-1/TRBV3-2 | ASSQGQGASYGYT
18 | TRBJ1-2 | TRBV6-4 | ARIGTGMNCIVRNNYGYT
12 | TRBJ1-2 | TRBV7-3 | ASSPGRGAGGYT
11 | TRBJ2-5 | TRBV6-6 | ASSGLLQETQY
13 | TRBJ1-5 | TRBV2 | ASSEGSSASQPQH
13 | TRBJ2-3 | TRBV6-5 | ASSNRATGPDTQY
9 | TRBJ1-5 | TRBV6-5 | ASSLGQPQH
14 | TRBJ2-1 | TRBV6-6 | ASSYLGGSSYNEQF
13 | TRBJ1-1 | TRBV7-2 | ASSMRGQENTEAF
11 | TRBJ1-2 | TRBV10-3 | AIRTLAQPGYT
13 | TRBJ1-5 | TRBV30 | AWSVGTGDQWPQH